This is a list of T cell receptor beta chains from one sample in a study of blood T cell repertoires in COVID-19. Profiling relied on immunoSEQ multiplex PCR, and the TCRdb table lists in-frame clones only, not all of them. The profile shows tens of thousands of clones, approximately 79% of them singletons. Sequenced: peripheral blood. The receptors shown here come from a human donor in a cohort sampled during active COVID-19. Each CDR3 is given with its conserved first and last residue. A D gene is named only where the DNA matches it firmly. A row's size may be missing; if present it is once, few, many or a size class.

>.|14|TRBV28|TRBJ1-4|.
CASSLPRDNEKLFF
TGTGCCAGCAGTTTACCCAGGGATAATGAAAAACTGTTTTTT
>.|15|TRBV28|TRBJ1-5|TRBD1
CASSLSQGATQPQHF
TGTGCCAGCAGTTTATCGCAGGGGGCAACTCAGCCCCAGCATTTT
>few|14|TRBV24-1|TRBJ2-5|.
CATSEDNIQETQYF
TGTGCCACCAGTGAGGACAATATCCAAGAGACCCAGTACTTC
>.|13|TRBV28|TRBJ2-7|.
CASSLSGFYEQYF
TGTGCCAGCAGTTTATCGGGGTTCTACGAGCAGTACTTC
>.|16|TRBV19|TRBJ1-2|TRBD1
CASSMVSGQGSTGYTF
TGTGCCAGTAGTATGGTATCGGGACAGGGTTCCACTGGCTACACCTTC
>.|11|TRBV7-9|TRBJ2-1|.
CASSLNGEQFF
TGTGCCAGCAGCTTGAACGGTGAGCAGTTCTTC
>.|15|TRBV24-1|TRBJ2-1|.
CATSGVQGPRDEQFF
TGTGCCACCAGTGGGGTCCAGGGGCCTCGGGATGAGCAGTTCTTC
>.|12|TRBV29-1|TRBJ2-3|.
CSVQASTDTQYF
TGCAGCGTTCAGGCCTCCACAGATACGCAGTATTTT
>.|15|TRBV19|TRBJ1-1|.
CASSWTGTKNTEAFF
TGTGCCAGTAGTTGGACCGGGACTAAGAACACTGAAGCTTTCTTT
>.|12|TRBV6-5|TRBJ2-7|TRBD1
CASGQGFYEQYF
TGTGCCAGCGGACAGGGATTCTACGAGCAGTACTTC
>.|14|TRBV10-1|TRBJ2-5|.
CATLRWRHQETQYF
TGCGCCACCCTAAGATGGAGGCACCAAGAGACCCAGTACTTC
>.|16|TRBV5-1|TRBJ1-6|TRBD1
CASSLEGTGHNSPLHF
TGCGCCAGCAGCTTGGAAGGGACAGGTCACAATTCACCCCTCCACTTT
>.|13|TRBV5-1|TRBJ2-3|.
CASRDPGGDTQYF
TGCGCCAGCAGAGATCCAGGGGGGGATACGCAGTATTTT
>.|18|TRBV12-5|TRBJ2-1|TRBD2
CASGLERTSGRTYNEQFF
TGTGCTAGTGGTTTGGAAAGGACTAGCGGGAGAACCTACAATGAGCAGTTCTTC
>many|15|TRBV2|TRBJ2-1|.
CASTATDSSYNEQFF
TGTGCCAGCACGGCGACGGACAGCTCCTACAATGAGCAGTTCTTC
>few|15|TRBV7-2|TRBJ2-2|.
CASSLGYRATGELFF
TGTGCCAGCAGCTTAGGGTACAGGGCCACCGGGGAGCTGTTTTTT
>.|17|TRBV5-1|TRBJ2-6|.
CASSLGTGSSGANVLTF
TGCGCCAGCAGCTTGGGTACAGGGAGCTCTGGGGCCAACGTCCTGACTTTC
>.|16|TRBV3-1/TRBV3-2|TRBJ1-6|.
CASSQGPQGLSSPLHF
TGTGCCAGCAGCCAAGGGCCCCAGGGACTGTCTTCACCCCTCCACTTT
>.|13|TRBV5-6|TRBJ1-1|TRBD1
CASTRLGQGVTFF
TGTGCCAGCACTAGGTTGGGCCAGGGGGTGACTTTCTTT
>.|14|TRBV6-1|TRBJ1-1|.
CASSEIRAGTEAFF
TGTGCCAGCAGTGAAATTAGGGCAGGGACTGAAGCTTTCTTT
>.|14|TRBV5-1|TRBJ1-1|.
CASSFTGTNTEAFF
TGCGCCAGCAGCTTCACAGGGACAAACACTGAAGCTTTCTTT